This T cell receptor beta chain was found in a study of T cells in Graves' hyperthyroidism and ophthalmopathy. Study-level points and caveats: A 13 V-J signature model discriminated ophthalmopathy versus stable hyperthyroidism.

At least ten counts were recorded for this clonotype. Its antigen is undetermined. The CDR3 totals 15 residues. Germline CDR1 SGDLS, CDR2 YYNGEE. Trimming stripped 4 bases from V and 2 bases from J, with 14 bases between. Researchers took RNA transcripts and amplified the TCR beta CDR3 regions from them. First-round RT-PCR targeting the TCR CDR3 was performed with the HTBI primer set. TCRdb passed the multiplex PCR reads through MiXCR, listing each CDR3 protein once. Here the sample spans 450,000 to 600,000 distinct CDR3 sequences, around 15% being singletons. This sequence joins TRBV9 and TRBJ2-3, with D maybe TRBD1 (5 bases). Sequencing was carried out using blood. The clonotype comes from a woman in her thirties or forties with Graves' hyperthyroidism. The CDR3 sequence: CASSPIQDNTDTQYF. CDR3 sequence (DNA): TGTGCCAGCAGCCCCATTCAGGACAACACAGATACGCAGTATTTT.